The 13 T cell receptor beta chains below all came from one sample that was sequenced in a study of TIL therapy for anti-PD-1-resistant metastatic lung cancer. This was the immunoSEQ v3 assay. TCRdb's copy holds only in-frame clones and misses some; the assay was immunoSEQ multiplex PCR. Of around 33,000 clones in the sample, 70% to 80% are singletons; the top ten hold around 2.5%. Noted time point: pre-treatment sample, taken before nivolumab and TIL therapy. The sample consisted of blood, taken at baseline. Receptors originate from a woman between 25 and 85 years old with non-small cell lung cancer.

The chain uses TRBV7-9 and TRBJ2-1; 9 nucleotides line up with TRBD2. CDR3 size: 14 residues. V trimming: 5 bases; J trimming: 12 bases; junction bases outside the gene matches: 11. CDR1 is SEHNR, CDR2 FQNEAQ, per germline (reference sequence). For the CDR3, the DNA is TGTGCCAGCAGCCGCAGCGGGAGGACCCCCGCGCAGTTCTTC. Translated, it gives CASSRSGRTPAQFF.

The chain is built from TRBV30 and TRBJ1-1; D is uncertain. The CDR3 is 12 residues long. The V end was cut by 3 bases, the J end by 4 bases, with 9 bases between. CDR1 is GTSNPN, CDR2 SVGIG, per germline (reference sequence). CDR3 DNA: TGTGCCTGGAGACGGGGAGGCACTGAAGCTTTCTTT. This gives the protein CAWRRGGTEAFF.

CDR3 protein: CASSMTATNEKLFF. Written as DNA, the CDR3 is TGTGCCAGTAGTATGACGGCAACTAATGAAAAACTGTTTTTT. J is TRBJ1-4 and V is TRBV19; unclear D gene. The ends were cut back, 3 bases at V and 0 bases at J, with 5 bases in the middle. This CDR3 region has 14 residues. CDR1 LNHDA and CDR2 SQIVND come from the germline V gene (reference sequence).

The CDR3 DNA is TGCGCCAGCAGTGAGTCGGCCCGGGTAGGGGGCTATGGCTACACCTTC. It yields the protein CASSESARVGGYGYTF. The rearrangement uses TRBV10-1 and TRBJ1-2; a possible D gene is TRBD1 (6 bases). The germline V and J ends were trimmed by 0 bases and 4 bases, with 15 bases remaining between them. The germline gives CDR1 WNHNN, CDR2 SYGVQD (reference sequence). The CDR3 spans 16 residues.

DNA for the CDR3: TGCGCCAGCTGCCGCGAGATCGGGGAGCTGTTTTTT. This encodes CASCREIGELFF. The chain is built from TRBV5-1 and TRBJ2-2; D is uncertain. From germline, CDR1 is SGHRS and CDR2 YFSETQ. V lost 7 bases and J lost 7, with 11 bases in between. The CDR3 is 12 residues long.

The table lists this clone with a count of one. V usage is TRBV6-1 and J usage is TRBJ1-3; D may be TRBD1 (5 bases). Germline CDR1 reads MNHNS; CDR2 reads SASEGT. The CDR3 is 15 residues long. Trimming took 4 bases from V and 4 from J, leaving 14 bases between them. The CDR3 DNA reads TGTGCCAGCAGTGCCACCGGGACCGAAGGAAACACCATATATTTT. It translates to CASSATGTEGNTIYF.

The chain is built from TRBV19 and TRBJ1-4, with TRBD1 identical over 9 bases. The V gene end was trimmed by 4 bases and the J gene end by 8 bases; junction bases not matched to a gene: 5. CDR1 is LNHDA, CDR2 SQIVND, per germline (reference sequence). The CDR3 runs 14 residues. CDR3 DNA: TGTGCCAGTAGTAAGACAGGGGGATACGAAAAACTGTTTTTT. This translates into CASSKTGGYEKLFF.

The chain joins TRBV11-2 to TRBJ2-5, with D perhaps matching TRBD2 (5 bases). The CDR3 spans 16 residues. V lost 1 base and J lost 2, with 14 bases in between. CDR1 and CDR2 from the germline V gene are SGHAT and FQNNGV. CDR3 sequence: CASSLGERTFQETQYF. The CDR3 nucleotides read TGTGCCAGCAGCTTAGGAGAGCGGACCTTTCAAGAGACCCAGTACTTC.

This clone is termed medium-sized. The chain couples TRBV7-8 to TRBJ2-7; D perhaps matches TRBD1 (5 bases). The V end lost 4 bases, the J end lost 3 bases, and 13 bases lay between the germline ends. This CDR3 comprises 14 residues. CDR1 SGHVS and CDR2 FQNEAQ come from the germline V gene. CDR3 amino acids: CASSSVRVGYEQYF. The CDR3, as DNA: TGTGCCAGCAGCTCGGTCAGGGTAGGCTACGAGCAGTACTTC. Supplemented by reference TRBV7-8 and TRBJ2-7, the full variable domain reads GAGVSQSPRYKVAKRGQDVALRCDPISGHVSLFWYQQALGQGPEFLTYFQNEAQLDKSGLPSDRFFAERPEGSVSTLKIQRTQQEDSAVYLCASSSVRVGYEQYFGPGTRLTVT.

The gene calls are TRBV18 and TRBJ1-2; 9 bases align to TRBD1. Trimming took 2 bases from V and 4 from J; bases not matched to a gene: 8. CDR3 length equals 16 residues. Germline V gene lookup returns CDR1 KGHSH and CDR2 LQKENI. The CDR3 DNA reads TGTGCCAGCTCACCAACTCGATTGGACAGGGGCTATGGCTACACCTTC. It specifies CASSPTRLDRGYGYTF.

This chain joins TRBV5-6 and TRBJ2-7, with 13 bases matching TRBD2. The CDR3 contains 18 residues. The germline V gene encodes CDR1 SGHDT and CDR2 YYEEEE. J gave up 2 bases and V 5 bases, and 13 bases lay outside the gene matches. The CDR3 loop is CASRDSGLAGSRPYEQYF. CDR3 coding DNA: TGTGCCAGCAGGGACTCGGGACTAGCGGGATCTAGACCCTACGAGCAGTACTTC.

The CDR3 loop reads CASSLVTLNTEAFF. The CDR3 region has the DNA TGTGCCAGCAGCTTAGTAACCCTGAACACTGAAGCTTTCTTT. The rearrangement uses TRBV7-2 and TRBJ1-1; D is uncertain. The CDR3 has 14 residues. Trimming removed 1 base from V and 0 bases from J, with 6 bases in between. The germline V gene has CDR1 SGHTA and CDR2 FQGNSA. Together with reference TRBV7-2 and TRBJ1-1, the CDR3 gives the full variable domain: GAGVSQSPSNKVTEKGKDVELRCDPISGHTALYWYRQSLGQGLEFLIYFQGNSAPDKSGLPSDRFSAERTGGSVSTLTIQRTQQEDSAVYLCASSLVTLNTEAFFGQGTRLTVV.

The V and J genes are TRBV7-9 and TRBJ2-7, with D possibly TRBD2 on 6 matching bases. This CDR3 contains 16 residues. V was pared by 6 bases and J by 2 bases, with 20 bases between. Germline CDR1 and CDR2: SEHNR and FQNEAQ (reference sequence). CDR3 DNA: TGTGCCAGCAGTTTCAGGAGGGATACGGAAACCTACGAGCAGTACTTC. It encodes CASSFRRDTETYEQYF.